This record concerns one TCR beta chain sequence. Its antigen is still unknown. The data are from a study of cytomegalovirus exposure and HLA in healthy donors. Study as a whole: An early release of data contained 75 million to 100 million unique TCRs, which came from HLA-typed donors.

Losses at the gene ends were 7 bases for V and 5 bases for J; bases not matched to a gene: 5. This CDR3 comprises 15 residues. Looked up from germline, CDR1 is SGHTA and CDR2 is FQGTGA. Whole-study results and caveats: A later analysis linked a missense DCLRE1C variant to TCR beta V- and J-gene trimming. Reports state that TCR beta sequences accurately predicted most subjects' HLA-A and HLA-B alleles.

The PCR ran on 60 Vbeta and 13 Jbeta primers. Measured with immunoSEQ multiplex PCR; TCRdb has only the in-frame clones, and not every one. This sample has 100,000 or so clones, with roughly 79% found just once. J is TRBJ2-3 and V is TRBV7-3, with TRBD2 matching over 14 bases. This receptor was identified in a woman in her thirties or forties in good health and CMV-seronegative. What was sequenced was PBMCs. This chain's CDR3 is CASTTSGGAGDTQYF. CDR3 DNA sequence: TGTGCCAGCACGACTAGCGGGGGGGCCGGAGATACGCAGTATTTT.